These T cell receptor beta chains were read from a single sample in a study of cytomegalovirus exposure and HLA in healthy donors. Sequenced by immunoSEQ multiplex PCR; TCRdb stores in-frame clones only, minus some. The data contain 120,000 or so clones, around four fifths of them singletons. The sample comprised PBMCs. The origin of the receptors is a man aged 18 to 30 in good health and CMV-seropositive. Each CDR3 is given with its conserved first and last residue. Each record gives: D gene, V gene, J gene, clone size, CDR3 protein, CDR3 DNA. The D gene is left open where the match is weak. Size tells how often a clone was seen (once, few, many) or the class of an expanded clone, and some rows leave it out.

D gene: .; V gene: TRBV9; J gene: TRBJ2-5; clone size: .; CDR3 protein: CASSVGSGQETQYF; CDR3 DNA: TGTGCCAGCAGCGTAGGATCAGGACAAGAGACCCAGTACTTC
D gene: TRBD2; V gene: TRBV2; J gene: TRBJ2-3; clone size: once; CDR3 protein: CASRGTSGGAEYF; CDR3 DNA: TGTGCCAGCAGGGGGACTAGCGGGGGGGCCGAGTATTTT
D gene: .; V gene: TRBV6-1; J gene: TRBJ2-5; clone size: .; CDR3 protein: CASSDSWAGHQETQYF; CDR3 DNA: TGTGCCAGCAGTGATTCCTGGGCGGGACACCAAGAGACCCAGTACTTC
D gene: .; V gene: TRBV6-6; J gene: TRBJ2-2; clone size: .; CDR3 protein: CASSLDRNTGELFF; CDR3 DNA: TGTGCCAGCAGTTTAGACAGGAACACCGGGGAGCTGTTTTTT
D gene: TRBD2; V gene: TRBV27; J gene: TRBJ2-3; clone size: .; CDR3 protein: CASSPNPSGGGRTDTQYF; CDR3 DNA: TGTGCCAGCAGTCCAAATCCTAGCGGGGGGGGGAGAACAGATACGCAGTATTTT
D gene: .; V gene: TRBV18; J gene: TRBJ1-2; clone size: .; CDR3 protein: CASSPLKGHEYGYTF; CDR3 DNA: TGTGCCAGCTCACCGCTGAAGGGGCATGAGTATGGCTACACCTTC
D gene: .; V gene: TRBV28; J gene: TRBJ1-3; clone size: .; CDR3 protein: CASSSTTGPGNTIYF; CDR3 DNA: TGTGCCAGCAGTTCCACAACAGGGCCGGGAAACACCATATATTTT
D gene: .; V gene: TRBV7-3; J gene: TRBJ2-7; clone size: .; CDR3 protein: CASSSRERGNRSSYEQYF; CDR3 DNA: TGTGCCAGCAGCTCCCGGGAAAGGGGGAACAGAAGCTCCTACGAGCAGTACTTC
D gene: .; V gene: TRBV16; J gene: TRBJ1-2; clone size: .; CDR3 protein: CASSPTTVSDYTF; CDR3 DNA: TGTGCCAGCAGCCCAACGACAGTTTCTGACTACACCTTC
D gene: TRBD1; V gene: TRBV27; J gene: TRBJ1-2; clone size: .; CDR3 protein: CASTGLGDSGYTF; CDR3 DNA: TGTGCCAGCACCGGTTTAGGGGACAGCGGCTACACCTTC
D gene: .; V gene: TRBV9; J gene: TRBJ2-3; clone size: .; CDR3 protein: CASSVDSGTDTQYF; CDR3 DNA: TGTGCCAGCAGCGTAGACTCTGGCACAGATACGCAGTATTTT
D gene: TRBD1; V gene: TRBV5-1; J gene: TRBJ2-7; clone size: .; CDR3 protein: CASSLARGGWNEQYF; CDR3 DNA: TGCGCCAGCAGCTTGGCCAGAGGGGGCTGGAACGAGCAGTACTTC
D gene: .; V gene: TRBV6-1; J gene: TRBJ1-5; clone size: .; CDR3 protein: CASSEGELQVSGNQPQHF; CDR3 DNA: TGTGCCAGCAGTGAAGGCGAACTCCAGGTATCTGGCAATCAGCCCCAGCATTTT
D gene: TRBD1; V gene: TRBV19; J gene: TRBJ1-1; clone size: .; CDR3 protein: CASSIGGQALNTEAFF; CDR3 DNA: TGTGCCAGTAGTATTGGGGGACAGGCCTTGAACACTGAAGCTTTCTTT
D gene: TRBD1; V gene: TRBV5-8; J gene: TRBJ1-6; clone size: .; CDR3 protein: CASNPGQYNSPLHF; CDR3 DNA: TGTGCCAGCAACCCGGGACAGTATAATTCACCCCTCCACTTT
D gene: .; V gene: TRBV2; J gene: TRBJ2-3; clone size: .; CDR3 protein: CASKQAGSNTDTQYF; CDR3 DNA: TGTGCCAGCAAGCAGGCTGGGAGTAACACAGATACGCAGTATTTT
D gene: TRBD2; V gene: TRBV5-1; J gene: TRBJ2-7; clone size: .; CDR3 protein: CASSLGAGGPYEQYF; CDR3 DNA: TGCGCCAGCAGCTTGGGAGCGGGGGGGCCCTACGAGCAGTACTTC
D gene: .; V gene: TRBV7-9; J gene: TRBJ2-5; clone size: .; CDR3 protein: CASSQAGGQETQYF; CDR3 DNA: TGTGCCAGCAGCCAGGCAGGAGGTCAAGAGACCCAGTACTTC
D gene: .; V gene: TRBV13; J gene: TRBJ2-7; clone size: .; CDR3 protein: CASSLGFGAESSSYEQYF; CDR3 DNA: TGTGCCAGCAGCTTAGGCTTCGGTGCTGAGTCGAGCTCCTACGAGCAGTACTTC
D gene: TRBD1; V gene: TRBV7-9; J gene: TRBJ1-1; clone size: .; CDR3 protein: CASSRGGQGYPEAFF; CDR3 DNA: TGTGCCAGCAGCCGAGGAGGACAGGGCTACCCTGAAGCTTTCTTT
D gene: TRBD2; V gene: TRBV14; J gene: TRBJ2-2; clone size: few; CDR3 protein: CASSVVSGGASGELFF; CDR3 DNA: TGTGCCAGCAGCGTTGTTAGCGGGGGGGCTTCCGGGGAGCTGTTTTTT
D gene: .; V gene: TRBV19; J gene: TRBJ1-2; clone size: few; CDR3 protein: CASRMTVENYGYTF; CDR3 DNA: TGTGCCAGTAGGATGACAGTGGAAAACTATGGCTACACCTTC
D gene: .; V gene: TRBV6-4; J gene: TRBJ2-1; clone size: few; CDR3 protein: CASSERLEREQFF; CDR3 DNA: TGTGCCAGCAGTGAGCGACTGGAGCGGGAGCAGTTCTTC
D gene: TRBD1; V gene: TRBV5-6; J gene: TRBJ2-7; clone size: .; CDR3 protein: CASSSTGGLNYEQYF; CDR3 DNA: TGTGCCAGCAGTTCGACAGGGGGCCTTAATTACGAGCAGTACTTC
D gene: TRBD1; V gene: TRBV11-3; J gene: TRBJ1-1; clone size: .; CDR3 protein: CASSLGGGYTEAFF; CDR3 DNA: TGTGCCAGCAGCTTAGGAGGGGGCTACACTGAAGCTTTCTTT
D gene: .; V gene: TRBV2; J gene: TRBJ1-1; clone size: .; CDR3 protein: CASSEFRETEAFF; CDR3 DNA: TGTGCCAGCAGTGAATTTCGAGAGACTGAAGCTTTCTTT
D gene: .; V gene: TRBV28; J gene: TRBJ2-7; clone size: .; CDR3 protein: CASSPGLGSYEQYF; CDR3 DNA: TGTGCCAGCAGTCCGGGACTCGGCTCCTACGAGCAGTACTTC
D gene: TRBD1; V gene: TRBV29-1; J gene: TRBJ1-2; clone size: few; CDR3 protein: CSVRDSYNYGYTF; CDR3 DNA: TGCAGCGTCCGGGACAGTTACAACTATGGCTACACCTTC
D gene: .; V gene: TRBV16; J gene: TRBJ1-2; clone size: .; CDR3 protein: CASSQDFTYGYTF; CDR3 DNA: TGTGCCAGCAGCCAAGACTTCACCTATGGCTACACCTTC
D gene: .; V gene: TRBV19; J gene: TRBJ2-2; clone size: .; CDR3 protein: CASKGGRKNTGELFF; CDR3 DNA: TGTGCCAGTAAGGGGGGGCGAAAGAACACCGGGGAGCTGTTTTTT
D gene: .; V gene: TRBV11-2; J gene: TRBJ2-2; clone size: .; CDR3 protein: CASSVRLVPGELFF; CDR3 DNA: TGTGCCAGCAGCGTCCGACTAGTCCCCGGGGAGCTGTTTTTT
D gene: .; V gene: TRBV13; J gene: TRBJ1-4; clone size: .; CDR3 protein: CASSRTGGDEKLFF; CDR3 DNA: TGTGCCAGCAGCCGGACGGGGGGCGATGAAAAACTGTTTTTT
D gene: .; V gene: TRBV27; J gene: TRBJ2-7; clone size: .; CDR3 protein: CASSLQGLSYEQYF; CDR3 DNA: TGTGCCAGCAGTCTTCAGGGACTCTCCTACGAGCAGTACTTC
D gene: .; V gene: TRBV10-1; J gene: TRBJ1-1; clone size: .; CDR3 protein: CASRHARRPGDTEAFF; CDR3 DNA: TGCGCCAGCCGCCACGCCAGGCGACCGGGGGACACTGAAGCTTTCTTT
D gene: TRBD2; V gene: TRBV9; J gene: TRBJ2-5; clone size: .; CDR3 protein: CASSPGTSGGGEKYF; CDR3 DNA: TGTGCCAGCAGCCCGGGGACTAGCGGGGGCGGCGAAAAGTACTTC
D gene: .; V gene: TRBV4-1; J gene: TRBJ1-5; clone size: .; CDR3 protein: CASSQNTGLNQPQHF; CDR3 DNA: TGCGCCAGCAGCCAGAACACAGGGTTAAATCAGCCCCAGCATTTT
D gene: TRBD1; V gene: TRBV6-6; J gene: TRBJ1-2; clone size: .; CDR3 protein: CASRSGTGYGYTF; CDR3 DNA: TGTGCCAGCAGATCCGGGACAGGGTATGGCTACACCTTC
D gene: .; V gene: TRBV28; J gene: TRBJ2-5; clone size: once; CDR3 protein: CASSLMADTEETQYF; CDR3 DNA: TGTGCCAGCAGTTTAATGGCGGACACCGAAGAGACCCAGTACTTC
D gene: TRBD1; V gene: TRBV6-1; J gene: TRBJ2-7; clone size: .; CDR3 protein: CASSGPGQHLYEQYF; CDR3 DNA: TGTGCCAGCAGTGGGCCGGGACAGCACCTCTACGAGCAGTACTTC
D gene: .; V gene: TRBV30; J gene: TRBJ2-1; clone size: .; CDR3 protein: CAWSNNYNEQFF; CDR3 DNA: TGTGCCTGGAGTAACAATTACAATGAGCAGTTCTTC
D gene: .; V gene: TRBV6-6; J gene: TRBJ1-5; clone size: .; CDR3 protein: CASRRSNQPQHF; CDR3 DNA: TGTGCCAGCAGACGGAGCAATCAGCCCCAGCATTTT
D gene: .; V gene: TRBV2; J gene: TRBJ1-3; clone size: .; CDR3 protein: CASSPRVGGSSGNTIYF; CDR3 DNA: TGTGCCAGCAGCCCCCGGGTCGGCGGTAGCTCTGGAAACACCATATATTTT
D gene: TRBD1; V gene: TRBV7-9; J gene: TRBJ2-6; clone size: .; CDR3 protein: CASSGGTGLSSGANVLTF; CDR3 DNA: TGTGCCAGCAGCGGCGGGACAGGGCTTAGCTCTGGGGCCAACGTCCTGACTTTC
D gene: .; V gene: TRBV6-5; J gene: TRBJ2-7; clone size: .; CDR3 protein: CASSYSRTQTYEQYF; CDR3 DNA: TGTGCCAGCAGTTACTCGAGGACACAAACCTACGAGCAGTACTTC
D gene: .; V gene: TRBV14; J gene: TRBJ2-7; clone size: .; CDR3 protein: CASSQSGNRYEQYF; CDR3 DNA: TGTGCCAGCAGCCAATCTGGTAACAGATACGAGCAGTACTTC
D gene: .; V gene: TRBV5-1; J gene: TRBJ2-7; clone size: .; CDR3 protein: CASSPTLGFNYEQYF; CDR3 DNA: TGCGCCAGCAGCCCCACGCTCGGTTTTAACTACGAGCAGTACTTC
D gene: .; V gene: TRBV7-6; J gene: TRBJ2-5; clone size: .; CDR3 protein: CASSSGAGSQETQYF; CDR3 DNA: TGTGCCAGCAGCTCCGGAGCGGGTTCACAAGAGACCCAGTACTTC
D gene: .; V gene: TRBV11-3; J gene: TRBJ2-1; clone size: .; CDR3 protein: CASSLVMGGDNEQFF; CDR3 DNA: TGTGCCAGCAGCTTAGTTATGGGGGGAGACAATGAGCAGTTCTTC
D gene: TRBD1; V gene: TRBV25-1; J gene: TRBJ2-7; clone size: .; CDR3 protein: CASSRTGGPYEQYF; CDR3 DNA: TGTGCCAGCAGTCGGACAGGGGGCCCCTACGAGCAGTACTTC
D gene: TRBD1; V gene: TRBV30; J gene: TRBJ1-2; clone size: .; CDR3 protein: CAWSPGQGASYGYTF; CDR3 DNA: TGTGCCTGGAGCCCGGGACAGGGGGCGAGCTATGGCTACACCTTC
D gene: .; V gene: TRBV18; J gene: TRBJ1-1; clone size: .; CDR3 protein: CASSGRAGLNTEAFF; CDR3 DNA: TGTGCCAGCTCAGGGCGAGCGGGTTTGAACACTGAAGCTTTCTTT
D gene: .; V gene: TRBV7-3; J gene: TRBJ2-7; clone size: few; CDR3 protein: CASSLQGTGKDEQYF; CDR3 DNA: TGTGCCAGCAGCCTCCAGGGTACAGGGAAGGACGAGCAGTACTTC
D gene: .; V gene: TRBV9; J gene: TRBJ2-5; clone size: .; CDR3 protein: CASSRGPAVQETQYF; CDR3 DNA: TGTGCCAGCAGCAGAGGGCCCGCCGTCCAAGAGACCCAGTACTTC
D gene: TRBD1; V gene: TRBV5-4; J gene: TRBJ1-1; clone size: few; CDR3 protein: CASSLIGQGRTEAFF; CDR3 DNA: TGTGCCAGCAGCTTGATCGGACAGGGGAGGACTGAAGCTTTCTTT
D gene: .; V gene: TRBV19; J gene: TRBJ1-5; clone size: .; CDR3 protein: CASSIARDISQPQHF; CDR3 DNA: TGTGCCAGTAGTATAGCTAGGGACATTTCCCAGCCCCAGCATTTT
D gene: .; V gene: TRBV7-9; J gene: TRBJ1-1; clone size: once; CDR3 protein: CASSPTGTDEAFF; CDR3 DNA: TGTGCCAGCAGCCCCACCGGGACTGATGAAGCTTTCTTT
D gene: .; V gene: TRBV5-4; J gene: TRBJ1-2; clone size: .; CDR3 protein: CASSLGRGFNYGYTF; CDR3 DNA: TGTGCCAGCAGCTTAGGGAGAGGATTCAACTATGGCTACACCTTC
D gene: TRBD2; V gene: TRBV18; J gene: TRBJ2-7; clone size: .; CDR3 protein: CASSPSSGVEQYF; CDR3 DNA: TGTGCCAGCTCACCATCTAGCGGGGTCGAGCAGTACTTC
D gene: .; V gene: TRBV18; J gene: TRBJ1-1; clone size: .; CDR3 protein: CASSPAVNTEAFF; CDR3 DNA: TGTGCCAGCTCACCCGCAGTGAACACTGAAGCTTTCTTT
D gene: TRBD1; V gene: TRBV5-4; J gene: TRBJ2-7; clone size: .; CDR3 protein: CASSFQGAEEQYF; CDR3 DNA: TGTGCCAGCAGTTTTCAGGGGGCGGAAGAGCAGTACTTC